This T cell receptor (beta chain) appears in the sequencing data of a study of T cells expressing NK-cell markers. Study details: It was from sorted CD3+CD56+NKG2C+, CD3+CD56+NKG2C- and CD3+CD56-NKG2C+ T cells that TCR beta repertoires came.

This CDR3 is built from 14 residues. CDR1 is DFQATT, CDR2 SNEGSKA, per germline (reference sequence). With the 5' RACE reads reprocessed, TCRdb shows one record per CDR3 protein and no DNA. In total, the table holds about 170,000 distinct CDR3 sequences. The TCR comes from a man aged 18-70 years in good health. The sample taken for sequencing was blood T cells: a sorted CD56 or NKG2C T cell subset, CD4+ or CD8+ T cells, or bulk PBMC T cells (not recorded which). V gene TRBV20-1 combines with J gene TRBJ2-5; as DNA is missing, the TRBD1 call by TCRdb cannot be tested. The CDR3 here is CSASTPSGRKTQYF.